Described below is a single T cell receptor (beta chain) sequence and its context. This record comes from a study of prognosis after radiotherapy for stage I lung cancer. Genomic DNA provided the template from which TCR beta CDR3 was amplified by two-round multiplex PCR. Specific primers for each TRBV and TRBJ gene were what first-round PCR used. TCRdb reprocessed the multiplex PCR reads via MiXCR and lists one record per CDR3 protein. The sample has 20,000 or so distinct CDR3 sequences, around 46% seen once. CDR1 and CDR2 from the germline V gene are DFQATT and SNEGSKA (reference sequence). Trimming at V came to 1 base and at J to 2 bases, leaving 9 bases not matched to a gene. The CDR3 runs to 16 residues.

Source: PBMCs, taken before or after stereotactic body radiation therapy (not recorded which). The chain has TRBV20-1 and TRBJ2-3; 7 bases match TRBD2. This TCR was recovered from a donor of 50 years or more with non-small cell lung cancer. The CDR3 coding sequence is TGCAGTGCTAGAGGCCCTCGTCGGGAGGTCACAGATACGCAGTATTTT. Its translation is CSARGPRREVTDTQYF.